This TCR beta chain was recovered during a study of T cell responses to AZD1222 COVID-19 vaccine. Overall study results and limits: The donor group comprised mostly white British people and more females; the analysis possibly underestimated clonal diversity. AZD1222 recipients seropositive at baseline numbered only 5 to 7.

V was shortened by 2 bases and J by 4 bases, with 18 bases between the two germline ends. The CDR3 is made up of 16 amino acids. Germline CDR1 reads SGHVS; CDR2 reads FQNEAQ. This clone occurred once. What it recognizes is unknown. This table comes from immunoSEQ multiplex PCR, and its TCRdb copy is limited to in-frame clones, with some not included. The sample comprises around 110,000 clones, about 91% of which are singletons, and approximately 1.4% rests with the top ten. Pooled in the analysis were second doses at about 4 or about 12 weeks. This chain connects TRBV7-8 to TRBJ2-7, with D tentatively TRBD1 (6 bases). This TCR derives from an adult who received the AZD1222 COVID-19 vaccine. Sample: peripheral blood, taken 28 days after the second AZD1222 dose. CDR3 in DNA: TGTGCCAGCAGCTTATTAGGGGGATTCGGCATATACGAGCAGTACTTC. This translates into CASSLLGGFGIYEQYF.